One and the same sample provided the 23 T cell receptor beta chains below, sequenced in a study of T-cell memory formation after mild COVID-19 (dated by TCRdb to the early 2020s). The library was produced with 5' RACE. Reads for this sample came from an Illumina NovaSeq 6000. The public sequencing data were trimmed at Q25 with fastp and processed into clonotypes with MiXCR by TCRdb, which kept only in-frame beta chains. Rows merge per CDR3 protein into single entries with the most common DNA and genes. This sample comprises about 130,000 distinct CDR3 sequences, about a sixth of them detected only once. The ten most abundant clones make up approximately 5.5% of the sample. Sequenced material: PBMCs or a T cell subset sorted from them (not recorded which). Receptor source: a man younger than 35 who had mild COVID-19 (a few samples of this study predate the infection). The sample titles of this study are shuffled in the database, so cell type and time point are left out; the donor was told from shared clones.

J is TRBJ2-3 and V is TRBV15; 8 positions agree with TRBD1. With V trimmed by 4 bases and J by 6 bases, 12 bases remained unmatched. The CDR3 length is 16 residues. Germline V gene sequence: CDR1 LNHNV, CDR2 YYDKDF (reference sequence). The CDR3 spells CATSTDPVTGADTQYF. The DNA for the CDR3 is TGTGCCACCAGCACCGACCCTGTGACAGGGGCCGATACGCAGTATTTT.

This clonotype has only a few counts. The chain couples TRBV10-3 to TRBJ1-1; possible D gene TRBD1, 5 bases. Germline lookup yields CDR1 ENHRY and CDR2 SYGVKD. Trimming cost V 2 bases and J 7 bases, with 8 bases left between them. The CDR3 contains 12 residues. The CDR3 sequence: CAISEGAGEAFF. The CDR3 DNA reads as TGTGCCATCAGTGAGGGGGCTGGTGAAGCTTTCTTT.

This clonotype was counted at least ten times. The V gene is TRBV4-1, the J gene TRBJ2-7; TRBD2 matches at 8 bases. V lost 4 bases to trimming and J lost 7 bases; unmatched junction nucleotides: 9. The CDR3 runs to 14 residues. In germline, CDR1 is MGHRA, CDR2 YSYEKL. This CDR3 reads CASSRAGALGEQYF. For the CDR3, the DNA is TGCGCCAGCAGCCGAGCGGGGGCCCTAGGGGAGCAGTACTTC.

The J gene is TRBJ2-2, the V gene TRBV27; TRBD1 matches at 11 bases. The length of the CDR3 is 16 residues. Per germline, CDR1 MNHEY and CDR2 SMNVEV (reference sequence). V dropped 3 bases and J dropped 5; count of bases not matched to a gene: 5. Written as DNA, the CDR3 is TGTGCCAGCAGTTTCTGGGGACAGGGGGGAACCGGGGAGCTGTTTTTT. This encodes CASSFWGQGGTGELFF.

V is TRBV20-1 and J is TRBJ1-5; 8 nucleotides agree with TRBD1. The CDR3 spans 14 residues. Germline trimming cut 4 bases from V and 4 bases from J; bases unmatched to any gene: 6. CDR1 DFQATT and CDR2 SNEGSKA come from the germline V gene (reference sequence). CDR3 bases: TGCAGTGCTACAGGGGGCGGGGGGAATCAGCCCCAGCATTTT. It is translated as CSATGGGGNQPQHF.

The chain uses TRBV29-1 and TRBJ1-3; D possibly corresponds to TRBD1 (5 bases). V lost 7 bases and J lost 0, with 10 bases in between. Germline V gene data show CDR1 as SQVTM and CDR2 as ANQGSEA. The CDR3 sequence is 13 residues long. CDR3 in DNA: TGCAGCGGGATGACAGACTCTGGAAACACCATATATTTT. Amino acid sequence: CSGMTDSGNTIYF.

This clonotype was observed a handful of times. The rearrangement joins TRBV9 to TRBJ2-2; D is perhaps TRBD1 (5 bases). V shed 3 bases and J shed 7 bases, with 10 bases lying between them. There are 13 residues in the CDR3. The germline gives CDR1 SGDLS, CDR2 YYNGEE. CDR3 in amino acids: CASSETVGGELFF. Written as DNA, the CDR3 is TGTGCCAGCAGCGAGACAGTTGGCGGGGAGCTGTTTTTT.

This clonotype occurred many times. The chain links TRBV6-5 to TRBJ2-3; 9 bases map to TRBD2. V lost 5 bases to trimming and J lost 1 base; unmatched junction nucleotides: 13. CDR3 length: 18 amino acids. Looked up from germline, CDR1 is MNHEY and CDR2 is SVGAGI. This CDR3 reads CASSPPGNSGGGTDTQYF. DNA for the CDR3: TGTGCCAGCAGTCCGCCAGGGAATAGCGGGGGTGGCACAGATACGCAGTATTTT.

The CDR3 here is CASSPGRGNTEAFF. DNA of the CDR3: TGTGCCAGCAGTCCCGGGCGCGGGAACACTGAAGCTTTCTTT. The V call is TRBV12-3 or TRBV12-4, the J call TRBJ1-1, with D hard to call. The germline V and J ends were trimmed by 5 bases and 1 base, with 11 bases remaining between them. The CDR3 consists of 14 residues.

This clonotype was detected only a few times. The chain has TRBV4-1 and TRBJ1-3; TRBD1 is a possible D gene (5 bases). The CDR3 is 16 residues long. CDR1 and CDR2 (germline): MGHRA, YSYEKL. Trimming pared 4 bases from V and 4 bases from J, leaving 17 bases between. Here the CDR3 reads CASSPGGMAYGNTIYF. In DNA, the CDR3 is TGCGCCAGCAGCCCTGGGGGTATGGCGTACGGAAACACCATATATTTT.

This clonotype has only a few counts. This chain connects TRBV2 to TRBJ1-4; a weak D match, TRBD1 (6 bases). The length of the CDR3 is 13 residues. Germline V gene sequence: CDR1 SNHLY, CDR2 FYNNEI. Deletions cut 6 bases from V and 3 bases from J, with 8 bases between. The CDR3 protein is CASSGTPNEKLFF. The CDR3 bases are TGTGCCAGCAGCGGGACACCTAATGAAAAACTGTTTTTT.

This rearrangement joins TRBV6-2 or TRBV6-3 to TRBJ1-1; D is unclear. The V gene lost 2 bases and the J gene lost 1 base, with 5 bases spanning the gap. The CDR3 has 13 amino acids. Germline lookup yields CDR1 MNHEY and CDR2 SVGEGT. CDR3 residues: CASSYDRNTEAFF. The CDR3 DNA reads TGTGCCAGCAGTTACGATAGGAACACTGAAGCTTTCTTT.

This sequence joins TRBV30 and TRBJ2-6; 7 positions agree with TRBD1. The V and J ends lost 4 bases and 0 bases, in that order; junction bases with no gene match: 21. Germline lookup yields CDR1 GTSNPN and CDR2 SVGIG (reference sequence). The CDR3 loop spans 21 amino acids. CDR3 DNA sequence: TGTGCCTGGATTTCTTACCCCGGGACAGAAAAATTACGCTCTGGGGCCAACGTCCTGACTTTC. It encodes CAWISYPGTEKLRSGANVLTF. Full variable domain (missing parts from reference TRBV30 and TRBJ2-6): SQTIHQWPATLVQPVGSPLSLECTVEGTSNPNLYWYRQAAGRGLQLLFYSVGIGQISSEVPQNLSASRPQDRQFILSSKKLLLSDSGFYLCAWISYPGTEKLRSGANVLTFGAGSRLTVL.

The sample holds a few counts of this clonotype. V and J are TRBV7-3 and TRBJ2-2; tentatively, D is TRBD2 (7 bases). Germline CDR1 SGHTA, CDR2 FQGTGA. CDR3 length: 16 amino acids. Trimming shortened V by 6 bases and J by 4 bases, and 18 bases separated the two germline ends. The DNA for the CDR3 is TGTGCCAGCAGTACCGTCGGGGGGCCAGGCACCGGGGAGCTGTTTTTT. Translation gives CASSTVGGPGTGELFF.

The gene calls are TRBV3-1 and TRBJ1-2; D gene ambiguous. The CDR3 consists of 12 residues. CDR1 is LGHDT, CDR2 YNNKEL, per germline (reference sequence). Trimming stripped 1 base from V and 13 bases from J, with 13 bases between. CDR3 amino acids: CASSQGEVVPTF. In nucleotides, the CDR3 is TGTGCCAGCAGCCAAGGGGAGGTGGTCCCCACCTTC.

This clonotype was counted a few times. The chain employs TRBV28 and TRBJ2-7; D not certain. Germline CDR1 MDHEN, CDR2 SYDVKM. V was clipped by 4 bases and J by 5 bases, with 21 bases between them. This CDR3 is built from 16 residues. CDR3: CASSSPGRSTSNEQYV. The DNA of the CDR3 is TGTGCCAGCAGTTCCCCCGGGCGGTCCACTTCCAACGAGCAGTACGTC.

In its sample, this clonotype was seen a few times. The junction and the germline gene differ at one end; a read error may be behind it. This sequence joins TRBV11-3 and TRBJ2-3; D unclear. The CDR3 is made up of 14 amino acids. Germline CDR1 SGHNT, CDR2 YENEEA. The CDR3 nucleotides are TGTGCCAGCAGCCTAGACTGGTTCACAGATACGCAGTATTTT. This encodes CASSLDWFTDTQYF.

This clonotype came up a few times. V and J are TRBV6-5 and TRBJ2-5, with D unclear. Germline CDR1 MNHEY, CDR2 SVGAGI. With 0 bases removed from V and 4 bases from J, the gap between germline ends came to 9 bases. This CDR3 spans 14 amino acids. The CDR3 DNA is TGTGCCAGCAGTTACTCGATCCTTGGAGAGACCCAGTACTTC. It translates to CASSYSILGETQYF.

This clonotype showed up just once. This chain connects TRBV5-1 to TRBJ2-2, with a possible D match to TRBD2 (5 bases). V lost 4 bases, J lost 3 bases, and 19 bases lay in between. In germline, CDR1 is SGHRS, CDR2 YFSETQ. The CDR3 runs to 17 residues. The CDR3 DNA sequence: TGCGCCAGCAGCAAAACGTCCTCAAGCGGCTACACCGGGGAGCTGTTTTTT. Protein sequence: CASSKTSSSGYTGELFF. Looking up the rest from reference TRBV5-1 and TRBJ2-2 gives the full variable domain: KAGVTQTPRYLIKTRGQQVTLSCSPISGHRSVSWYQQTPGQGLQFLFEYFSETQRNKGNFPGRFSGRQFSNSRSEMNVSTLELGDSALYLCASSKTSSSGYTGELFFGEGSRLTVL.

This clonotype was seen more than once but under ten times. CDR3 nucleotide sequence: TGCAGTGCTCTACGCTCGGGGGGGGATGAGCAGTTCTTC. Translated, it gives CSALRSGGDEQFF. This sequence joins TRBV20-1 and TRBJ2-1, with TRBD2 identical over 8 bases. Unmatched junction bases numbered 8, after V lost 5 bases and J lost 8 bases. The CDR3 has 13 amino acids. Germline V gene lookup returns CDR1 DFQATT and CDR2 SNEGSKA (reference sequence).

This clonotype was counted between two and nine times. The rearrangement links TRBV7-2 to TRBJ1-4; perhaps TRBD1 as D (6 bases). The CDR3 loop spans 15 amino acids. Germline assignment: CDR1 SGHTA and CDR2 FQGNSA. Deletions cut 3 bases from V and 6 bases from J, with 14 bases between. CDR3 protein: CASSLVGTMDEKLFF. CDR3 DNA: TGTGCCAGCAGCTTGGTAGGGACAATGGATGAAAAACTGTTTTTT.

This chain connects TRBV6-1 to TRBJ1-1, with no clear D. Trimming removed 7 bases from V and 3 bases from J, with 9 bases in between. The CDR3 length is 12 residues. Germline V gene sequence: CDR1 MNHNS, CDR2 SASEGT. CDR3 DNA: TGTGCCAGCATCCAAGCGTACACTGAAGCTTTCTTT. Its translation: CASIQAYTEAFF.

This clonotype was counted at least ten times. J is TRBJ2-3 and V is TRBV6-2 or TRBV6-3, with D hard to call. This CDR3 is built from 12 residues. CDR1 is MNHEY and CDR2 is SVGEGT in the germline V gene. V lost 8 bases to trimming and J lost 7 bases, with 13 bases between them. The CDR3 DNA follows: TGTGCCAGCTCCCCCAGTCCGAATACGCAGTATTTT. Translated: CASSPSPNTQYF.